This T cell receptor beta chain emerged from a study of post-analysis software for immune sequencing data. The CDR3 has 14 amino acids. The germline V and J ends were trimmed by 5 bases and 0 bases, with 7 bases remaining between them. Unique molecular identifiers tagged the TCR beta cDNA libraries. Some 500,000 cDNA molecules were obtained per 1 to 10 million input T cells. A single record per CDR3 protein comes from TCRdb applying MiXCR to the PCR reads. The sample lists about 570,000 distinct CDR3 sequences, 30% to 40% occurring once. The study, taken as a whole, reports: Compared with controls, patients showed significantly lower normalized Chao1 diversity. Strong same-batch co-clustering of samples appeared with F measure clustering. The five TRBV segments detected at higher frequency in patients than in controls included TRBV5-6, TRBV5-1 and TRBV20-1.

Concerning this clonotype: Its antigen is undetermined.

The clonotype comes from a girl under 18 with multiple sclerosis. The chain uses TRBV12-3 or TRBV12-4 and TRBJ1-4; D unclear. The specimen was blood. This CDR3 reads CASSRVATNEKLFF. CDR3 DNA sequence: TGTGCCAGCAGTCGAGTTGCAACTAATGAAAAACTGTTTTTT.